The source of this T cell receptor (beta chain) is a study of response to subunit inactivated influenza vaccine. This clonotype has more than one count but fewer than ten. Its antigen is not identified. The study's findings and limits: Authors suggested that a seasonal influenza vaccination recruits few new T cells each time.

TCRdb recomputed calls from the RT-PCR reads with MiXCR, one row per CDR3 protein. The sample records fewer than 800,000 distinct CDR3 sequences, about a sixth being singletons. The germline V and J ends were trimmed by 4 bases and 4 bases, with 10 bases remaining between them. CDR1 LGHDT and CDR2 YNNKEL come from the germline V gene (reference sequence). The CDR3 sequence is 14 residues long. The material was PBMCs from blood, obtained 11 to 12 days after vaccination. The chain combines TRBV3-1 with TRBJ1-4; D is ambiguous. The clonotype comes from a middle-aged man who received an inactivated influenza vaccine. CDR3 in amino acids: CASSRRGINEKLFF. The CDR3 bases are TGTGCCAGCAGCCGAAGAGGAATTAATGAAAAACTGTTTTTT.